The rows below give T cell receptor beta chains drawn from one sample of a study of T cells in Graves' hyperthyroidism and ophthalmopathy. In TCRdb, the multiplex PCR reads were re-called with MiXCR into one record per CDR3 protein. The repertoire holds around 620,000 distinct CDR3 sequences, with 13% to 15% as singletons. The sample taken for sequencing was blood. These receptor sequences come from a woman aged 18 to 35 with Graves' ophthalmopathy. Each CDR3 is given with its conserved first and last residue. D genes are given only for firm matches. Expanded clones get a size class; other rows say once, few or many, or leave the size out.

j_call	clone_size	d_call	v_call	cdr3_nt	cdr3_aa
TRBJ1-1	many	NA	TRBV11-2	TGTGCCAGCAGCTTACTCGGGATTGGCACTGAAGCTTTCTTT	CASSLLGIGTEAFF
TRBJ2-1	many	NA	TRBV12-3/TRBV12-4	TGTGCCACCTCCCCCGGGACCCAAATGAGTTACAATGAGCAGTTCTTC	CATSPGTQMSYNEQFF
TRBJ2-7	many	NA	TRBV6-1	TGTGCCAGCAGTGAAGCGAGAGGGGGGGCCTACGAGCAGTACTTC	CASSEARGGAYEQYF
TRBJ1-1	many	NA	TRBV27	TGTGCCAGCAGTTACCGGGGACGGAACACTGAAGCTTTCTTT	CASSYRGRNTEAFF
TRBJ1-5	NA	NA	TRBV4-1	TGCGCCAGCAGCCAAGATAGCGACAGTAGATATCAGCCCCAGCATTTT	CASSQDSDSRYQPQHF
TRBJ2-7	NA	NA	TRBV3-1	TGTGCCAGCAGCCAAGGGCCCGGGTCGGGGTACGAGCAGTACTTC	CASSQGPGSGYEQYF
TRBJ2-7	many	TRBD2	TRBV7-7	TGTGCTAGCAGCTTAGTCCCGACTAGCGGGGTCTACGAGCAGTACTTC	CASSLVPTSGVYEQYF
TRBJ1-4	NA	NA	TRBV4-1	TGCGCCAGCAGCCAAGTCTCAATTAATGAAAAACTGTTTTTT	CASSQVSINEKLFF
TRBJ2-7	many	TRBD2	TRBV7-9	TGTGCCAGCAGCTTACTAGCGGGAGGGGACGAGCAGTACTTC	CASSLLAGGDEQYF
TRBJ2-3	NA	TRBD2	TRBV14	TGTGCCAGCAGCCCGACCTTACTAGCGTACAGCACAGATACGCAGTATTTT	CASSPTLLAYSTDTQYF
TRBJ2-7	NA	TRBD1	TRBV19	TGTGCCAGTAGTATAGAACAGGGGGCCACCTACGAGCAGTACTTC	CASSIEQGATYEQYF
TRBJ2-3	NA	NA	TRBV5-6	TGTGCCAGCAGCATAGGACATTTTCTGGATACGCAGTATTTT	CASSIGHFLDTQYF
TRBJ2-1	many	NA	TRBV12-3/TRBV12-4	TGTGCCAGCAGCTCAGACGTCTACAATGAGCAGTTCTTC	CASSSDVYNEQFF
TRBJ1-1	NA	NA	TRBV12-3/TRBV12-4	TGTGCCAGCACCGAACAGGGTGTAGCTTTCTTT	CASTEQGVAFF
TRBJ2-1	many	NA	TRBV20-1	TGCAGTGCTAGAGGTCCAGCTAGCTTGAGGTTCTCAAATGAGCAGTTCTTC	CSARGPASLRFSNEQFF
TRBJ1-1	NA	NA	TRBV6-5	TGTGCCAGCAGTTACTCATCTAGTGCAGGCCGAGAAGCTTTCTTT	CASSYSSSAGREAFF
TRBJ2-1	NA	TRBD2	TRBV11-2	TGTGCCAGCAGGATCGGGACTAGCGGGCTGCGGAGGGAGCAGTTCTTC	CASRIGTSGLRREQFF
TRBJ1-2	many	TRBD1	TRBV10-3	TGTGCCATCAGTGGGGACAGGGGGCCTGGCTATGGCTACACCTTC	CAISGDRGPGYGYTF
TRBJ2-5	many	NA	TRBV28	TGTGCCAGCAGTTTTGGGGACTTCCAAGAGACCCAGTACTTC	CASSFGDFQETQYF
TRBJ1-2	NA	NA	TRBV24-1	TGTGCCACCAGTGAGGGGCAGATCTATGGCTACACCTTC	CATSEGQIYGYTF
TRBJ2-7	many	TRBD1	TRBV7-9	TGTGCCAGCAGCACCCGACAGGGAGATTCCTACGAGCAGTACTTC	CASSTRQGDSYEQYF
TRBJ1-3	NA	NA	TRBV28	TGTGCCAGCAGCTCCGGCAGTGGAAGCACCATATATTTT	CASSSGSGSTIYF
TRBJ1-2	many	NA	TRBV6-5	TGTGCCAGCAGTTACTCCGCTCACTATGGCTACACCTTC	CASSYSAHYGYTF
TRBJ2-2	NA	NA	TRBV20-1	TGCAGTGCCACGGACGGGACAACCAACACCGGGGAGCTGTTTTTT	CSATDGTTNTGELFF
TRBJ1-2	NA	NA	TRBV9	TGTGCCAGCAGCGTAGATCCCAGCAACCTTAACTATGGCTACACCTTC	CASSVDPSNLNYGYTF
TRBJ2-3	many	TRBD1	TRBV24-1	TGTGCCACCAGCCCTGACAGGGATCCTAGCACAGATACGCAGTATTTT	CATSPDRDPSTDTQYF
TRBJ1-4	few	NA	TRBV7-6	TGTGCCAGCAGCTTAGCCCGCAGGTCTAATGAAAAACTGTTTTTT	CASSLARRSNEKLFF
TRBJ2-3	many	NA	TRBV5-8	TGTGCCAGCAGCTTGGCCTTAAGGGAAGATACGCAGTATTTT	CASSLALREDTQYF
TRBJ2-1	many	NA	TRBV12-3/TRBV12-4	TGTGCCAGCAGTTTAGACGTTAGATACGAGCAGTTCTTC	CASSLDVRYEQFF
TRBJ2-4	few	TRBD2	TRBV7-8	TGTGCCAGCAGCTTATTGGGCCTATGGCGGGAGCTGGCCAAAAACGTTCAGTACTTC	CASSLLGLWRELAKNVQYF
TRBJ1-1	NA	NA	TRBV14	TGTGCCAGCAGCCAAACCCCACGGGGAGACGCTTTCTTT	CASSQTPRGDAFF
TRBJ2-7	NA	NA	TRBV19	TGTGCCAGTAGTATAGACCCGGACGGCTACGAGCAGTACTTC	CASSIDPDGYEQYF
TRBJ2-1	many	NA	TRBV28	TGTGCCAGCAGTACCTTGGGCGGGTTCTACAATGAGCAGTTCTTC	CASSTLGGFYNEQFF
TRBJ2-1	many	TRBD1	TRBV6-1	TGTGCCACAAGAAAGGACAGGGGGTACAATGAGCAGTTCTTC	CATRKDRGYNEQFF
TRBJ2-2	few	NA	TRBV19	TGTGCCAGTAGTATTGGAATTCTTAACACCGGGGAGCTGTTTTTT	CASSIGILNTGELFF
TRBJ1-5	many	TRBD1	TRBV6-4	TGTGCCATCAAACCAAGGCAGGGGGCTTATAGCAATCAGCCCCAGCATTTT	CAIKPRQGAYSNQPQHF
TRBJ2-1	many	TRBD2	TRBV20-1	TGCAGTGAACAGCTCACAGCGGGAGAACATGAGCAGTTCTTC	CSEQLTAGEHEQFF
TRBJ1-1	few	NA	TRBV20-1	TGCAGTGCTCCCACCCGGGACGGCACTGAAGCTTTCTTT	CSAPTRDGTEAFF
TRBJ2-1	many	TRBD2	TRBV12-5	TGTGCTAGTGGGCTCCTCGGGAGGCCAAACAATGAGCAGTTCTTC	CASGLLGRPNNEQFF
TRBJ2-7	many	NA	TRBV10-3	TGTGCCATCATCGAGGATTTGGGCTACGAGCAGTACTTC	CAIIEDLGYEQYF
TRBJ2-5	few	NA	TRBV11-3	TGTGCCAGCAGCTCAGCGACGGGCGGGCTAGAGACCCAGTACTTC	CASSSATGGLETQYF
TRBJ2-3	many	TRBD2	TRBV27	TGTGCCAGCAGTACCCTAGCGGGGCCCACAGATACGCAGTATTTT	CASSTLAGPTDTQYF
TRBJ2-5	many	NA	TRBV7-3	TGTGCCAGCAGCTTAACGCCATCTCTAGAGAGAGTAGAGACCCAGTACTTC	CASSLTPSLERVETQYF
TRBJ2-3	many	TRBD2	TRBV30	TGTGCCTGGAGAGCGGGACTCTTCACAGATACGCAGTATTTT	CAWRAGLFTDTQYF
TRBJ1-5	few	TRBD1	TRBV4-1	TGCGCCAGCAGCCCGGGGGTGGGGACAGGGCGAAATCAGCCCCAGCATTTT	CASSPGVGTGRNQPQHF
TRBJ2-7	many	NA	TRBV28	TGTGCCAGCAGCTCCCACGGGGTAGCGGAAGCCTACGAGCAGTACTTC	CASSSHGVAEAYEQYF
TRBJ1-3	NA	NA	TRBV7-2	TGTGCCAGCAGCTTAGGCACTTACTCTGGAAACACCATATATTTT	CASSLGTYSGNTIYF